This T cell receptor (beta chain) was found in a study of T cell responses to AZD1222 COVID-19 vaccine. Regarding this clone: Its specificity is unknown.

The CDR3 runs to 19 residues. With V trimmed by 3 bases and J by 0 bases, 14 bases remained unmatched. CDR1 KGHSH and CDR2 LQKENI come from the germline V gene. Assay: immunoSEQ multiplex PCR; the TCRdb copy retains only in-frame clones and omits some. Of some 160,000 clones detected, 75% to 95% appear once; the ten largest clones hold around 4%. Overall study findings and caveats: Most donors were white British, females outnumbered males, and clonal diversity was possibly underestimated. No day 14 peak samples; only post-peak repertoires were characterized. Researchers report vaccine-associated CD4 TCRs spanning spike, with dominance at 160-218 and 743-854.

Sequences were derived from peripheral blood, sampled on day 0 of AZD1222 vaccination. The clonotype was recovered from an adult in good health. The chain carries TRBV18 and TRBJ1-3; 7 positions agree with TRBD1. CDR3 sequence reads: CASSPNLPGTAYSGNTIYF. In DNA, the CDR3 is TGTGCCAGCTCACCCAATTTACCCGGGACAGCTTACTCTGGAAACACCATATATTTT.